This entry lists 3 T cell receptor beta chains sequenced from one sample in a study of T cell responses to AZD1222 COVID-19 vaccine. Produced via immunoSEQ multiplex PCR; TCRdb's table is partial and in-frame only. The sample lists around 97,000 clones; roughly 88% were seen once. The sample here was peripheral blood, taken on day 0 of AZD1222 vaccination. The receptors derive from an adult in good health.

This chain joins TRBV19 and TRBJ2-2; D is perhaps TRBD1 (6 bases). The V end was cut by 10 bases, the J end by 5 bases, with 8 bases between. The CDR3 is 11 amino acids. From germline, CDR1 is LNHDA and CDR2 SQIVND (reference sequence). The CDR3 here is CAIRGTGELFF. The CDR3 coding sequence is TGTGCCATCAGGGGTACCGGGGAGCTGTTTTTT.

This clone was counted once. The chain carries TRBV3-1 (or the pseudogene TRBV3-2) and TRBJ1-1; D may be TRBD1 (5 bases). The germline gives CDR1 LGHDT, CDR2 YNNKEL (reference sequence). This CDR3 comprises 16 residues. V was pared by 4 bases and J by 1 base, with 16 bases between. CDR3 sequence: CASSRHPADRNTEAFF. The CDR3, as DNA: TGTGCCAGCAGCCGACACCCAGCCGACAGGAACACTGAAGCTTTCTTT.

This clone was seen only once. The chain recombines TRBV4-2 with TRBJ1-1, with a weak D call TRBD1 (6 bases). From germline, CDR1 is LGHNA and CDR2 YNFKEQ. This CDR3 comprises 14 residues. Trimming took off 5 bases at V and 5 bases at J, with 15 bases between the two ends. CDR3 protein: CASSNLGGRTEAFF. The CDR3 DNA follows: TGTGCCAGCAGCAATTTAGGGGGGAGGACTGAAGCTTTCTTT.